This is a list of T cell receptor beta chains from one sample in a study of early T cells in non-severe SARS-CoV-2 infection. TCRdb used MiXCR to reprocess the 5' RACE reads, holding one entry per CDR3 protein. The sample has some 45,000 distinct CDR3 sequences, roughly 7% seen once. The specimen sequenced was whole blood. These receptor sequences come from an adult who was a healthcare worker with PCR-confirmed SARS-CoV-2 infection or an uninfected control (not recorded which). CDR3s include the opening cysteine and the closing phenylalanine or tryptophan. A D gene is named only where the DNA matches it firmly. Some rows have no size entry. The others give once, few or many, or a class for an expanded clone.

>TRBJ1-1|many|.|TRBV2
TGTGCCAGCAGCGGGTCGGGACGCATGAACACTGAAGCTTTCTTT
CASSGSGRMNTEAFF
>TRBJ2-7|many|TRBD2|TRBV20-1
TGCAGTGCTAGAGATCGACTAGCGGGGGACTTTAAGCAGTACTTC
CSARDRLAGDFKQYF
>TRBJ1-1|.|TRBD1|TRBV11-2
TGTGCCAGTTCGGGACAGGGTAAAGCTTTCTTT
CASSGQGKAFF
>TRBJ2-7|few|.|TRBV28
TGTGCCAGCACCGGTGGCAGGAATTCCTACGAGCAGTACTTC
CASTGGRNSYEQYF
>TRBJ2-5|many|.|TRBV29-1
TGCAGCGCTTGGACAATAGAGGCGGAGACCCAGTACTTC
CSAWTIEAETQYF
>TRBJ2-3|many|.|TRBV3-1
TGTGCCAGCAGCCAAGAGTTCCCAGATACGCAGTATTTT
CASSQEFPDTQYF
>TRBJ2-1|.|.|TRBV5-6
TGTGCCAGCAGCATAGAGACCAATGATGAGCAGTTCTTC
CASSIETNDEQFF
>TRBJ1-5|many|.|TRBV4-3
TGCGCCAGCAGCCAAGATGGGAGGGATCAGCCCCAGCATTTT
CASSQDGRDQPQHF
>TRBJ2-7|.|.|TRBV9
TGTGCCAGCAGCTCCGGGGGCCCTTGGAGCTCCTACGAGCAGTACTTC
CASSSGGPWSSYEQYF
>TRBJ2-7|many|TRBD1|TRBV28
TGTGCCAGCAGTCTCAGGGGGTTCGACGAGCAGTACTTC
CASSLRGFDEQYF
>TRBJ2-1|many|.|TRBV29-1
TGCAGCGTTGAAGATGCGGGTGAGCAGTTCTTC
CSVEDAGEQFF
>TRBJ1-1|.|.|TRBV28
TGTGCCAGCAGTCCCTTACCTTACACTGAAGCTTTCTTT
CASSPLPYTEAFF